The 8 T cell receptor beta chains given below trace back to one sample, sequenced in a study of PD-1 blockade in mismatch repair-deficient tumors. TCRdb's copy holds only in-frame clones and misses some; the assay was immunoSEQ multiplex PCR. The sample yields approximately 110,000 clones, about 74% seen once. The specimen was peripheral blood, collected approximately 60 weeks after starting pembrolizumab. The source is an adult with mismatch repair-deficient cancer.

The V and J genes are TRBV7-2 and TRBJ1-1; maybe TRBD1 (6 bases). This CDR3 is 16 amino acids long. From germline, CDR1 is SGHTA and CDR2 FQGNSA. The germline V and J ends were trimmed by 1 base and 5 bases, with 17 bases remaining between them. In nucleotides, the CDR3 is TGTGCCAGCAGCTTAGAGGGGTTAGGACAGAGGACTGAAGCTTTCTTT. Encoded protein: CASSLEGLGQRTEAFF.

A single count supports this clone. This rearrangement joins TRBV2 to TRBJ2-2; TRBD1 agrees at 11 bases. This CDR3 is built from 14 residues. V lost 8 bases, J lost 7 bases, and 6 bases stayed unmatched. CDR1 SNHLY and CDR2 FYNNEI come from the germline V gene. CDR3 region: CASLRTGGFGELFF. CDR3 DNA: TGTGCCAGCCTAAGGACAGGGGGCTTCGGGGAGCTGTTTTTT.

The rearrangement uses TRBV14 and TRBJ1-1; the match to TRBD1 covers 7 bases. The CDR3 totals 15 residues. With 5 bases clipped from V and 0 bases from J, the junction kept 6 bases outside the gene matches. The germline V gene encodes CDR1 SGHDN and CDR2 FVKESK. CDR3 nucleotides: TGTGCCAGCAGCGTCCGACAGGGCATGAACACTGAAGCTTTCTTT. It is translated as CASSVRQGMNTEAFF.

The V gene is TRBV6-1, the J gene TRBJ1-2; D possibly corresponds to TRBD1 (5 bases). There are 12 residues in the CDR3. The V gene's germline CDR1 is MNHNS and CDR2 SASEGT. Trimming removed 11 bases from V and 6 bases from J, with 16 bases in between. CDR3: CAALAGKNGYTF. CDR3 DNA sequence: TGTGCCGCACTCGCAGGGAAGAATGGCTACACCTTC.

This chain joins TRBV7-9 and TRBJ2-2; D possibly corresponds to TRBD1 (6 bases). Trimming shortened V by 5 bases and J by 1 base, and 20 bases separated the two germline ends. Looked up from germline, CDR1 is SEHNR and CDR2 is FQNEAQ (reference sequence). This CDR3 has 18 amino acids. The DNA of the CDR3 is TGTGCCAGCAGCCCTATTAAGGGGCAGGGGTTGAACACCGGGGAGCTGTTTTTT. Amino acid sequence: CASSPIKGQGLNTGELFF.

The chain carries TRBV30 and TRBJ1-3; unclear D gene. V was cut by 0 bases and J by 1 base, with 7 bases left in between. CDR1 GTSNPN and CDR2 SVGIG come from the germline V gene (reference sequence). The CDR3 spans 14 residues. Here the CDR3 reads CAWSVSLSGNTIYF. CDR3 nucleotide sequence: TGTGCCTGGAGTGTAAGCCTGTCTGGAAACACCATATATTTT.

This rearrangement joins TRBV2 to TRBJ2-1; 7 bases align to TRBD2. This CDR3 spans 13 amino acids. Germline trimming cut 8 bases from V and 2 bases from J; bases unmatched to any gene: 3. Germline assignment: CDR1 SNHLY and CDR2 FYNNEI. The CDR3 here is CASAGLAYNEQFF. CDR3 nucleotides: TGTGCCAGCGCCGGACTAGCCTACAATGAGCAGTTCTTC.

The rearrangement joins TRBV6-6 to TRBJ1-2; 7 bases agree with TRBD1. There are 12 residues in the CDR3. The germline V gene encodes CDR1 MNHNY and CDR2 SVGAGI (reference sequence). Germline trimming cut 6 bases from V and 2 bases from J; bases unmatched to any gene: 0. The CDR3 region is CASRTGNYGYTF. The CDR3 nucleotides are TGTGCCAGCAGGACAGGGAACTATGGCTACACCTTC.